The clone carrying this T cell receptor beta chain came up many times. This sample was taken from a study of blood T cell repertoires in COVID-19. The assay was immunoSEQ multiplex PCR, and TCRdb's table has in-frame clones only and misses some. The sample lists about 140,000 clones, 80% to 90% occurring once. The germline V and J ends were trimmed by 6 bases and 5 bases, with 5 bases remaining between them. The CDR3 is made up of 10 amino acids. Germline CDR1 is SEHNR and CDR2 is FQNEAQ (reference sequence). Sequenced sample: peripheral blood. This rearrangement joins TRBV7-9 to TRBJ2-7, with unresolved D. This clonotype originated in a woman aged 45 to 65 with acute or convalescent COVID-19. The CDR3 coding sequence is TGTGCCAGCAGTCCGGACGAGCAGTACTTC. Amino acids: CASSPDEQYF.